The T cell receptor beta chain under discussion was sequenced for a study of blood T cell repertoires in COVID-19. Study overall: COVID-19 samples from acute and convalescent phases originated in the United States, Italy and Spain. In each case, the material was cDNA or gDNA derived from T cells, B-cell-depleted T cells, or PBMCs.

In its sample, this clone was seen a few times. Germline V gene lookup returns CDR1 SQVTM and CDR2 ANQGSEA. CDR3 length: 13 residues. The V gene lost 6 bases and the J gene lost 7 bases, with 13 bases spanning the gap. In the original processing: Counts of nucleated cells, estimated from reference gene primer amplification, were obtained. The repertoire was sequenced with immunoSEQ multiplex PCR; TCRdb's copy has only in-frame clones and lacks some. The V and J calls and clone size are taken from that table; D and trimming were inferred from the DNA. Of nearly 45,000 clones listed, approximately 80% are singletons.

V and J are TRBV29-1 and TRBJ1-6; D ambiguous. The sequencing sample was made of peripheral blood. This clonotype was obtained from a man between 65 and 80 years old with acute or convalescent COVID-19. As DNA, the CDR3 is TGCAGCGTACGACCGGGAGCAAATTCACCCCTCCACTTT. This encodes CSVRPGANSPLHF.